The next 20 T cell receptor beta chains were all read from a single sample in a study of naive and memory T cell subsets. The beta constant-region primer was an equimolar mix of two oligonucleotides covering TRBC1 and TRBC2. TCRdb processed the UMI-ligation and nested PCR reads anew with MiXCR; each CDR3 protein has one entry. The sample lists roughly 140,000 distinct CDR3 sequences, approximately 15% occurring once. Sequencing used naive CD4+ T cells from blood. All receptors derive from a human donor in good health.

The V gene is TRBV6-5, the J gene TRBJ2-3; no clear D. With 4 bases removed from V and 2 bases from J, the gap between germline ends came to 7 bases. CDR3 length: 13 amino acids. Germline CDR1 is MNHEY and CDR2 is SVGAGI. The CDR3 DNA reads as TGTGCCAGCAGTTCCGTTATCACAGATACGCAGTATTTT. Protein product: CASSSVITDTQYF.

This clonotype occurred many times. The rearrangement links TRBV12-3 or TRBV12-4 to TRBJ2-3, with no clear D. V dropped 3 bases and J dropped 0 bases, with 7 bases sitting between them. This CDR3 contains 14 residues. The CDR3: CASSLRLSTDTQYF. The CDR3, as DNA: TGTGCCAGCAGTTTGAGGTTGAGCACAGATACGCAGTATTTT.

The CDR3 loop reads CASSDRPGGPDTEAFF. For the CDR3, the DNA is TGTGCCAGCAGTGATCGCCCGGGGGGCCCGGACACTGAAGCTTTCTTT. This sequence joins TRBV25-1 and TRBJ1-1, with D possibly matching TRBD1 (6 bases). CDR1 is MGHDK and CDR2 is SYGVNS in the germline V gene. The germline V and J ends were trimmed by 3 bases and 3 bases, with 17 bases remaining between them. The CDR3 loop spans 16 amino acids.

The chain uses TRBV12-3 or TRBV12-4 and TRBJ2-1, with D perhaps TRBD1 or TRBD2 (5 bases each). The CDR3 has 11 residues. The V end lost 3 bases, the J end lost 11 bases, and 8 bases lay between the germline ends. CDR3 region: CASSFRDQQFF. The CDR3 DNA sequence: TGTGCCAGCAGTTTCAGGGACCAGCAGTTCTTC.

V gene TRBV7-9 combines with J gene TRBJ1-1; D gene unclear. This CDR3 comprises 15 residues. Deletions cut 4 bases from V and 1 base from J, with 13 bases between. CDR1 and CDR2 from the germline V gene are SEHNR and FQNEAQ (reference sequence). This CDR3 reads CASSSASTGNTEAFF. DNA for the CDR3: TGTGCCAGCAGCTCAGCGTCGACGGGGAACACTGAAGCTTTCTTT.

The CDR3 sequence is CASSATGIGQPQHF. Here the CDR3 DNA reads TGTGCCAGCAGCGCGACAGGGATAGGACAGCCCCAGCATTTT. This chain joins TRBV6-4 and TRBJ1-5; 7 bases agree with TRBD1. This CDR3 is 14 amino acids long. Germline V gene sequence: CDR1 MRHNA, CDR2 SNTAGT. V gave up 6 bases and J gave up 7 bases; unmatched junction bases: 9.

The CDR3 reads CASISGQPGNTIYF. The CDR3 DNA reads as TGTGCCAGCATTTCGGGACAGCCAGGAAACACCATATATTTT. This sequence joins TRBV28 and TRBJ1-3; 7 positions agree with TRBD1. Germline-derived CDR1 and CDR2 are MDHEN and SYDVKM. V lost 7 bases and J lost 4; bases outside the gene matches: 7. CDR3 length equals 14 residues.

This clonotype was picked up a small number of times. The rearrangement joins TRBV30 to TRBJ2-1; TRBD2 might be the D (5 bases). V was shortened by 7 bases and J by 4 bases, with 14 bases between the two germline ends. CDR3 length equals 13 residues. The germline CDR1 and CDR2 sequences are GTSNPN and SVGIG (reference sequence). CDR3 loop: CAFSHGLYNEQFF. In nucleotides, the CDR3 is TGTGCCTTCTCTCACGGACTGTACAATGAGCAGTTCTTC.

This chain's CDR3 is CASSGTSGRYEQYF. DNA of the CDR3: TGTGCCAGCAGTGGGACTAGCGGGAGGTACGAGCAGTACTTC. The gene calls are TRBV28 and TRBJ2-7; 15 bases line up with TRBD2. The CDR3 runs 14 residues. CDR1 is MDHEN, CDR2 SYDVKM, per germline. V lost 5 bases, J lost 4 bases, and 0 bases stayed unmatched.

The chain couples TRBV1 to TRBJ1-2; TRBD1, as called in the table, went unchecked against the DNA. TRBV1 represents a pseudogene. This CDR3 has 15 amino acids. CDR3 loop: CTSSHPGRHGYGYTF. The CDR3 nucleotides read TGCACCAGCAGCCACCCGGGCCGACATGGCTATGGCTACACCTTC.

The genes are TRBV27 and TRBJ1-5; unclear D gene. In germline, CDR1 is MNHEY, CDR2 SMNVEV (reference sequence). V gave up 1 base and J gave up 2 bases, with 9 bases separating them. This CDR3 spans 15 amino acids. CDR3 DNA: TGTGCCAGCAGTTTATTGGGCTCGGGCAATCAGCCCCAGCATTTT. Translation: CASSLLGSGNQPQHF.

This chain joins TRBV21-1 and TRBJ2-7; TRBD2 reflects the table's D call only, with no check against the DNA. TRBV21-1 is designated a pseudogene. This CDR3 is built from 19 residues. DNA for the CDR3: TGTGCCAGCAGCAGCTTACTATGGGACCTCCGGTTAAGTTCCTACGAGCAGTACTTC. This sequence encodes CASSSLLWDLRLSSYEQYF.

This clonotype was picked up a small number of times. The chain recombines TRBV6-2 or TRBV6-3 with TRBJ1-1; 9 positions agree with TRBD1. Germline CDR1 MNHEY, CDR2 SVGEGT. The V and J ends lost 6 bases and 0 bases, in that order; junction bases with no gene match: 17. The CDR3 loop spans 19 amino acids. The CDR3, as DNA: TGTGCCAGCAGCCCCGGACCGGGACAGGGCTCCGACTTGAACACTGAAGCTTTCTTT. Translation: CASSPGPGQGSDLNTEAFF.

J is TRBJ2-1 and V is TRBV6-2 or TRBV6-3; 10 bases line up with TRBD2. The V gene's germline CDR1 is MNHEY and CDR2 SVGEGT. CDR3 size: 15 residues. The ends lost 4 bases at V and 7 bases at J; junction bases unmatched: 7. For the CDR3, the DNA is TGTGCCAGCAGTTCAGCGGGAGGGCCAATGAATGAGCAGTTCTTC. Amino acids: CASSSAGGPMNEQFF.

This chain uses TRBV6-5 with TRBJ1-4; D is unresolved. V was clipped by 5 bases and J by 5 bases, with 12 bases between them. The CDR3 loop spans 14 amino acids. Germline lookup yields CDR1 MNHEY and CDR2 SVGAGI. CDR3 residues: CASSRLGNNEKLFF. The CDR3 bases are TGTGCCAGCAGTCGTCTGGGGAACAATGAAAAACTGTTTTTT.

Many counts were recorded for this clonotype. J is TRBJ2-6 and V is TRBV10-3; no clear D. This CDR3 region has 17 residues. CDR1 is ENHRY, CDR2 SYGVKD, per germline. The V gene lost 0 bases and the J gene lost 0 bases, with 9 bases spanning the gap. The CDR3 DNA reads TGTGCCATCAGTGAGTCCGGACGGTCCTCTGGGGCCAACGTCCTGACTTTC. As protein: CAISESGRSSGANVLTF.

This clonotype came up a few times. The rearrangement uses TRBV9 and TRBJ2-3; unclear D gene. This CDR3 is built from 14 residues. Deletions cut 1 base from V and 5 bases from J, with 11 bases between. CDR1 and CDR2 from the germline V gene are SGDLS and YYNGEE. This CDR3 reads CASSVTNGRDTQYF. CDR3 nucleotide sequence: TGTGCCAGCAGCGTAACGAACGGAAGAGATACGCAGTATTTT.

This clonotype has more than one count but fewer than ten. The V and J genes are TRBV6-5 and TRBJ1-1; tentatively, D is TRBD1 (6 bases). Between the trimmed V and J ends, which lost 11 bases and 4 bases, there was a span of 17 bases. The CDR3 covers 13 residues. CDR1 is MNHEY and CDR2 is SVGAGI in the germline V gene. CDR3 DNA: TGTGCCGGACAGAGGAATCGGGGCACTGAAGCTTTCTTT. It encodes CAGQRNRGTEAFF.

With regard to this clonotype: Germline is not matched at one junction end, which may reflect a read error. V and J are TRBV5-1 and TRBJ2-5; D tentatively reads TRBD1 or TRBD2 (5 bases each). The CDR3 is 14 residues long. Germline-derived CDR1 and CDR2 are SGHRS and YFSETQ. CDR3 residues: CAGSLRGTQETQYF. The CDR3 nucleotides read TGCGCCGGCAGCTTGCGTGGGACCCAAGAGACCCAGTACTTC.

The chain joins TRBV29-1 to TRBJ1-2, with D perhaps TRBD1 (5 bases). V was shortened by 3 bases and J by 4 bases, with 9 bases between the two germline ends. The CDR3 is 12 amino acids. The germline CDR1 and CDR2 sequences are SQVTM and ANQGSEA. The DNA of the CDR3 is TGCAGCGTTGATCAGGGCACCTATGGCTACACCTTC. Its protein is CSVDQGTYGYTF.